The T cell receptor (beta chain) described here comes from a study of T cell repertoires in cytomegalovirus infection. Across the whole study: Used in the study were CMV epitopes, some recently identified and HLA-C-restricted, others well-studied and HLA-B-restricted. CMV infection and matching HLA type were both indicated by public TCR beta signatures.

Only a few counts were recorded for this clonotype. The antigen is unknown. TCRdb ran MiXCR on the reads and lists one entry per CDR3 protein. The repertoire has roughly 80,000 distinct CDR3 sequences, roughly a quarter of them found once; the top ten carry about half. Study conclusions and caveats: Dominating the ex vivo response were HLA-C-restricted CMV-specific TCR beta clonotypes. Frequencies of public TCR beta families were cumulated, and this identified carriers of CMV plus the relevant HLA.

The V gene's germline CDR1 is MNHNS and CDR2 SASEGT. V was shortened by 1 base and J by 8 bases, with 11 bases between the two germline ends. This CDR3 comprises 14 residues. The sample was CD8+ T cells from cultured PBMCs, taken from culture after CMV antigen stimulation. The receptor comes from a human donor in good health (CMV status not recorded). Some clones in this sample may be carry-over from other donors' samples. The chain has TRBV6-1 and TRBJ1-4; D is unclear. CDR3 loop: CASSEVGKGEKLFF. CDR3 DNA sequence: TGTGCCAGCAGTGAAGTAGGGAAGGGAGAAAAACTGTTTTTT.